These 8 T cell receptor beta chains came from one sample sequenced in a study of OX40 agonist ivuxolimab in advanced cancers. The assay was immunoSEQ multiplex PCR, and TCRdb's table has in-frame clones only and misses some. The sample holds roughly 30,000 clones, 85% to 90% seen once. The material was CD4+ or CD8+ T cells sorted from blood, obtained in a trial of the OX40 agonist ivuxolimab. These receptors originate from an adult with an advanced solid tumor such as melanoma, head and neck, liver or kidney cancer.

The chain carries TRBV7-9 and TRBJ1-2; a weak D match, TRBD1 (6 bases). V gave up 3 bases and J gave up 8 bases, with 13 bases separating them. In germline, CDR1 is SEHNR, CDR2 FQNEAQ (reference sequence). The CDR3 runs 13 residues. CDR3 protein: CASSFTGPHGYTF. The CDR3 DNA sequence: TGTGCCAGCAGCTTCACAGGGCCGCACGGCTACACCTTC.

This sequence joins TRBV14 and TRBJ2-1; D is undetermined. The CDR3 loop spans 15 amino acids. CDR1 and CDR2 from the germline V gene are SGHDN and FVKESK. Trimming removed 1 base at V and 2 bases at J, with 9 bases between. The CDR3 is CASSQVGWAYNEQFF. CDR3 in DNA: TGTGCCAGCAGCCAAGTCGGGTGGGCCTACAATGAGCAGTTCTTC.

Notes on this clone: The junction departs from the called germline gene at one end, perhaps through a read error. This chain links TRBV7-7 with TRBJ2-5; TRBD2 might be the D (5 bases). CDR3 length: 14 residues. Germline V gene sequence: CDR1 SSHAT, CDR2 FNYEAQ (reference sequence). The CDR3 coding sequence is TGTGCTAGCAGCCAAACTAGTTTAGAAGAGACCCAGTACTTC. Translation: CASSQTSLEETQYF.

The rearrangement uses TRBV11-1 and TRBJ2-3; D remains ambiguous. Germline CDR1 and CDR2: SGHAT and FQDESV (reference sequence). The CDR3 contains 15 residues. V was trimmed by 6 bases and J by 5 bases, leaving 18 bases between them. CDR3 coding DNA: TGTGCCAGCAGGCTTACTGGTTACGCCTTAGATACGCAGTATTTT. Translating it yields CASRLTGYALDTQYF.

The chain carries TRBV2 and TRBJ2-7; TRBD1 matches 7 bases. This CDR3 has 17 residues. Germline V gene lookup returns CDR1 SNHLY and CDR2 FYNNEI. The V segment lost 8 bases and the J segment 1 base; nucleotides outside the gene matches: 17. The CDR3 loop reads CASPSKVLQGRSYEQYF. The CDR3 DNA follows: TGTGCCAGCCCTTCGAAGGTTCTACAGGGGAGATCCTACGAGCAGTACTTC.

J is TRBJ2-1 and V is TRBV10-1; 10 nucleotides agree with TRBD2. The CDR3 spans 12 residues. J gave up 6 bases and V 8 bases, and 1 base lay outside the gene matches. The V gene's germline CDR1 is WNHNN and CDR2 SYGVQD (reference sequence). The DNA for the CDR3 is TGCGCCAGCTCTAGCGGGAGCAATGAGCAGTTCTTC. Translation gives CASSSGSNEQFF.

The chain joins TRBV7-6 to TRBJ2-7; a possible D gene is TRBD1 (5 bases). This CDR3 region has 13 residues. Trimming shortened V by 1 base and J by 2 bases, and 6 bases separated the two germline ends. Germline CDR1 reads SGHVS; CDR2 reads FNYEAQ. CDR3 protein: CASSLGRAYEQYF. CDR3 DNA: TGTGCCAGCAGCTTAGGCAGGGCCTACGAGCAGTACTTC. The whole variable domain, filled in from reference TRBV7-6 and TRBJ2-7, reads GAGVSQSPRYKVTKRGQDVALRCDPISGHVSLYWYRQALGQGPEFLTYFNYEAQQDKSGLPNDRFSAERPEGSISTLTIQRTEQRDSAMYRCASSLGRAYEQYFGPGTRLTVT.

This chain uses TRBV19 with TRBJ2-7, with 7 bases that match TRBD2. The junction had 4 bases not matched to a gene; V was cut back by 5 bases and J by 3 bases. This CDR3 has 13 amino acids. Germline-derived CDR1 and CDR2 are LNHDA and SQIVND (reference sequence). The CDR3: CASSVGTIYEQYF. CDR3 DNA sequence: TGTGCCAGTAGTGTTGGGACTATCTACGAGCAGTACTTC.